This record concerns one T cell receptor beta chain sequence. The data derive from a study of blood T cell repertoires in COVID-19. The wider study: Donors of Cohort 3 who recovered were those that had two negative PCRs, clearance, or symptom resolution. Researchers got acute and convalescent COVID-19 samples from the United States, Italy and Spain.

The CDR3 runs 13 residues. The germline V and J ends were trimmed by 3 bases and 4 bases, with 9 bases remaining between them. Germline V CDR1 and CDR2: MNHEY, SMNVEV (reference sequence). In terms of age and location, participants ranged from roughly 18 to 89 years and lived in under 30 US areas. In the original processing: Researchers report that nucleated cell counts were estimated from reference gene primer amplification. Profiled with immunoSEQ multiplex PCR; TCRdb holds only in-frame clones, not every one. The V and J calls and clone size come from that table; D and trimming were worked out from the DNA. The sample lists about 150,000 clones, approximately 79% occurring once.

Material for sequencing was PBMCs or T cells enriched from blood (not recorded which). This chain links TRBV27 with TRBJ1-2; a weak D match, TRBD1 (5 bases). The receptor's source is a woman aged 70-85 years in a cohort exposed to, infected with or recovered from COVID-19 (not recorded which). CDR3 sequence (DNA): TGTGCCAGCAGTTTGGCAGGGCCCTATGGCTACACCTTC. Translation: CASSLAGPYGYTF.